The clone carrying this TCR beta chain occurred a few times. What it binds is not known. The record originates from a study of T-cell memory formation after mild COVID-19. For the study at large: Among the donors, TCR clusters were largely specific to each donor. Study-wide results and caveats: For contracting clones, CD4+ ones sat mainly in CM and EM, CD8+ in EMRA. Pre-infection memory carried some responding clones, suggesting that cross-reactive memory joined.

Amplification by 5'RACE using constant-segment primers produced TCR alpha and TCR beta cDNA libraries that carried sample barcodes and UMIs. TCRdb reprocessed the 5' RACE reads with MiXCR, giving one entry per CDR3 protein. The sample lists over 350,000 distinct CDR3 sequences, 20% to 25% occurring once. Losses at the gene ends were 4 bases for V and 1 base for J; bases not matched to a gene: 6. Looked up from germline, CDR1 is SGHRS and CDR2 is YFSETQ. The CDR3 runs to 15 residues. Sequenced sample: PBMCs or a T cell subset sorted from them (not recorded which). The TCR sequence derives from an adult woman who had mild COVID-19 (a few samples of this study predate the infection). Cell type and time point are not known. The chain carries TRBV5-1 and TRBJ1-1, with TRBD1 identical over 8 bases. CDR3 loop: CASSHVDRANTEAFF. The CDR3 DNA is TGCGCCAGCAGCCACGTGGACAGGGCGAACACTGAAGCTTTCTTT.